The entry that follows covers one T cell receptor beta chain sequence. This clone is a singleton in its sample. The specificity of this receptor is unknown. Base qualities are not provided; no much larger clone lies one nucleotide away. The meaning of the sample's time point label: cells obtained before transplantation from donor or recipient. CD3+CD4+ and CD3+CD8+ populations were FACS-sorted from unstimulated pre-transplant donor and recipient cells taken from spleen or lymph nodes. The data belong to a study of graft-versus-host responses after intestinal transplantation (dated by TCRdb to the early 2020s). Some background on the complete study: The transplants that recipients got were multivisceral, liver-intestinal, or isolated intestinal. Every recipient was given anti-thymocyte globulin induction, followed by around three years of maintenance tacrolimus and steroids. Graft-versus-host and host-versus-graft alloreactive T cell clones were tracked in the graft, circulation and bone marrow after intestinal transplantation using bulk TCR-beta CDR3 sequencing. To identify alloreactive clones, pre-transplant mixed lymphocyte reaction products were sequenced and compared with unstimulated pre-transplant donor and recipient T cells. The cohort enrolled about two dozen intestinal transplant recipients including one retransplant, and a few patients lacking pretransplant specimens were excluded. A peak of at least 4% donor T cells among recipient peripheral blood mononuclear cells was the definition used for donor T cell macrochimerism. Instead of going to the commercial service, samples from a few later patients were sequenced in-house on an Illumina MiSeq and processed with MiXCR.

Results and caveats for the whole study, not just this receptor: Patients with donor T cell macrochimerism had high GvH to HvG T cell clonal ratios in their allografts. The conclusions were limited by the relatively low number and heterogeneity of the intestinal transplant patients. GvH clones were detected in recipient bone marrow, and some appeared earlier in ileal mucosa or blood, consistent with an intestinal mucosal origin. Early after transplant, peak levels of circulating GvH clones were found to be associated with declines in HvG clones.

From the cysteine through the phenylalanine, the CDR3 covers 13 amino acids. The only DNA kept is the CDR3, 39 bases in frame from the first base. The CDR1 and CDR2 encoded by the germline V gene are MDHEN and SYDVKM. V gives up 4 bases and J gives up 3 bases, and the segment between their germline ends measures 4 bases. Library preparation was by the immunoSEQ multiplex PCR assay. For most patients, genomic DNA was isolated using the Qiagen DNeasy Blood and Tissue Kit and was shipped frozen to Adaptive Biotechnologies for TCR sequencing. For most patients, genomic DNA was subjected to high-throughput TCR-beta CDR3 sequencing by Adaptive Biotechnologies. As for how the authors treated the data: Adaptive's ImmunoSEQ software supplied the TCR sequencing data for 18 patients, while MiXCR and VDJtools were used to process a few other patients. To correct CD4 versus CD8 sorting errors, any sequence found in both subsets at a frequency ratio below 5:1 was removed. CDR3 nucleotide sequences shared by donor and recipient were removed because the origin of these sequences could not be assigned. To be classed as alloreactive, a clone needed at least 2-fold expansion over unstimulated cells and a minimum CFSE-low frequency of 0.002% (template counts) or 0.001% (read counts). Clones detected in sequenced pre-transplant spleen, lymph node, or MLR CFSE-low populations of the donor or recipient were defined as mappable. The cumulative frequency of alloreactive clones was calculated as a percentage of all sequences, weighted by copy number. TCRdb obtained this table from immuneACCESS and retained in-frame rearrangements with V and J assigned. These tables miss some clones; where compared with another copy, unresolved V genes account for less than half of the shortfall, and the remainder is unexplained. V and J calls and clone size follow that table, whereas D and trimming were derived from the DNA. The sample data list around 100,000 clones, and 90% to 95% of these were observed just once. The top ten clonotypes cover about 0.18% of the sample.

The V and J segments used are TRBV28 and TRBJ2-6, with an unclear D gene assignment. The starting material was unstimulated CD4+ T cells sorted from spleen or lymph node cells, obtained before transplant. The receptor comes from a human donor who was the organ donor for an intestinal transplant. In nucleotides, the sequence is TGTGCCAGCAGTTGGCATGGGGCCAACGTCCTGACTTTC. Translated, it reads CASSWHGANVLTF.